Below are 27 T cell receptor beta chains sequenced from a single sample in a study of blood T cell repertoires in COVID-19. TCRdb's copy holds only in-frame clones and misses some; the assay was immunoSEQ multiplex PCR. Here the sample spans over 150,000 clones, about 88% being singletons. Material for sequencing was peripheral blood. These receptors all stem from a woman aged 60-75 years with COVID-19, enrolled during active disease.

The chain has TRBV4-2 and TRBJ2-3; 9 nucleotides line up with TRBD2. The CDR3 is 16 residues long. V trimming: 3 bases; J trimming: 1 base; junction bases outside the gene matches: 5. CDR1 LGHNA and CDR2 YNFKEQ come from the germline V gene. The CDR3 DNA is TGTGCCAGCAGCCAGAGTAGCGGGGGACGCACAGATACGCAGTATTTT. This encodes CASSQSSGGRTDTQYF.

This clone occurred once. In DNA, the CDR3 is TGTGCCAGCAGCTTAGCCGCGGGGAACACCGGGGAGCTGTTTTTT. This encodes CASSLAAGNTGELFF. This chain uses TRBV11-3 with TRBJ2-2; maybe TRBD2 (5 bases). V was pared by 1 base and J by 1 base, with 7 bases between. CDR3 length equals 15 residues. CDR1 and CDR2 (germline): SGHNT, YENEEA. Full variable domain (outside the CDR3, taken from reference TRBV11-3 and TRBJ2-2): EAGVVQSPRYKIIEKKQPVAFWCNPISGHNTLYWYLQNLGQGPELLIRYENEEAVDDSQLPKDRFSAERLKGVDSTLKIQPAELGDSAVYLCASSLAAGNTGELFFGEGSRLTVL.

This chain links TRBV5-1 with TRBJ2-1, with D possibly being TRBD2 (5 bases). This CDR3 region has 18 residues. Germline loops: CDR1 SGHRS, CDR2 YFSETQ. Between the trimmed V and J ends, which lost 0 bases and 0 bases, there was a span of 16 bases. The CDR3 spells CASSLALVGSSSYNEQFF. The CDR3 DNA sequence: TGCGCCAGCAGCTTGGCGTTAGTGGGGAGTAGCTCCTACAATGAGCAGTTCTTC.

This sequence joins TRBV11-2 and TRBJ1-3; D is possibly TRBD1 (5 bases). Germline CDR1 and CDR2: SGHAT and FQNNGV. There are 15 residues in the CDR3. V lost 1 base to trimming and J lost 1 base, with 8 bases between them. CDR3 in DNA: TGTGCCAGCAGCTTAGGGGGGGTTTCTGGAAACACCATATATTTT. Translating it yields CASSLGGVSGNTIYF.

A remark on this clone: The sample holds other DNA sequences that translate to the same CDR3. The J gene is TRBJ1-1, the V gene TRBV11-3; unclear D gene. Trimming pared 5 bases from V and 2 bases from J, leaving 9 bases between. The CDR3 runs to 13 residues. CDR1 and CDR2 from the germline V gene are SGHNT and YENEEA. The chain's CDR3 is CASSRTGNTEAFF. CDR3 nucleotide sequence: TGTGCCAGCAGCCGGACGGGAAACACTGAAGCTTTCTTT.

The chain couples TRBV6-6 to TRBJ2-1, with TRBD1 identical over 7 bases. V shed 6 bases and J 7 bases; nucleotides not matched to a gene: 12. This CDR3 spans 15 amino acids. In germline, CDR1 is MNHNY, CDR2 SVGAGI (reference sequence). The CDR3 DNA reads TGTGCCAGCAGAACAGGGGCCCTATCTTTAAATGAGCAGTTCTTC. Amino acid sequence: CASRTGALSLNEQFF.

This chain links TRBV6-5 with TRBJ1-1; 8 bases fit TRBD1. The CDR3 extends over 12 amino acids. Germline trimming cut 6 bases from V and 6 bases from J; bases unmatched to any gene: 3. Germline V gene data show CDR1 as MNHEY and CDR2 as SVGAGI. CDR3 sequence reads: CASSETGAEAFF. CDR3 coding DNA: TGTGCCAGCAGCGAGACAGGGGCTGAAGCTTTCTTT.

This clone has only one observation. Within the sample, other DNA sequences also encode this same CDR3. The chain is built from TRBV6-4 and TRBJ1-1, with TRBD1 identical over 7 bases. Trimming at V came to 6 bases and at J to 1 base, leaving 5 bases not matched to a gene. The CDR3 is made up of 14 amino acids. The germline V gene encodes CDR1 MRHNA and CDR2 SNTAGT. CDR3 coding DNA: TGTGCCAGCAGAGAGACAGGGCGGAACACTGAAGCTTTCTTT. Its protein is CASRETGRNTEAFF.

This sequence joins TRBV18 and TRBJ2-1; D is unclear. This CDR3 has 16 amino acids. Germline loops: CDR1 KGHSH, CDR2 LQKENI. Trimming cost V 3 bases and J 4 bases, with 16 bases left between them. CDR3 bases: TGTGCCAGCTCACCCCTCCCCGCGACTGTTTACAATGAGCAGTTCTTC. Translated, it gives CASSPLPATVYNEQFF.

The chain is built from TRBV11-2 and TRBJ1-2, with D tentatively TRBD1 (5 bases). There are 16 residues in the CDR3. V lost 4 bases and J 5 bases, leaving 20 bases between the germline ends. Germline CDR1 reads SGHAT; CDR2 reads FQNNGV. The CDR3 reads CASSYRSAGRGYGYTF. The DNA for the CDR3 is TGTGCCAGCAGCTATAGGTCGGCGGGGCGCGGGTATGGCTACACCTTC.

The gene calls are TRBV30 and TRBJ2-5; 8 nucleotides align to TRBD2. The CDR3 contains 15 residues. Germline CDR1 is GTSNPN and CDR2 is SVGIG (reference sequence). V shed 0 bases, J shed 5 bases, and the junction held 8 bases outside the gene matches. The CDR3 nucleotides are TGTGCCTGGAGTGTAGGAGCGGGGGCCTCGGAGACCCAGTACTTC. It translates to CAWSVGAGASETQYF.

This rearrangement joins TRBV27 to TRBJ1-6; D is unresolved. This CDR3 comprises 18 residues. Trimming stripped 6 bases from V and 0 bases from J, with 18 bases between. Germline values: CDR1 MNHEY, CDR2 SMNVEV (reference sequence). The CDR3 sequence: CASSPRGPPSSYNSPLHF. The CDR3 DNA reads TGTGCCAGCAGCCCTCGAGGGCCTCCGAGCTCCTATAATTCACCCCTCCACTTT.

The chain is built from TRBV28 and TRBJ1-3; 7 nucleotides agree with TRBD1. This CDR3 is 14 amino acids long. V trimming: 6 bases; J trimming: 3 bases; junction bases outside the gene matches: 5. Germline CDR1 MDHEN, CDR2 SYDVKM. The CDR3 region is CASRTGVGGNTIYF. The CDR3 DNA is TGTGCCAGCAGAACAGGGGTCGGTGGAAACACCATATATTTT.

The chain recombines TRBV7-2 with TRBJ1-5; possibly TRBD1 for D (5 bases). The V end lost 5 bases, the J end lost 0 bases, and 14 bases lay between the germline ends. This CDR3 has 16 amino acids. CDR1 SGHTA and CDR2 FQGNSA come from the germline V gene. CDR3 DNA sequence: TGTGCCAGCAGCCCGCAGGGTACCTATAGCAATCAGCCCCAGCATTTT. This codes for CASSPQGTYSNQPQHF.

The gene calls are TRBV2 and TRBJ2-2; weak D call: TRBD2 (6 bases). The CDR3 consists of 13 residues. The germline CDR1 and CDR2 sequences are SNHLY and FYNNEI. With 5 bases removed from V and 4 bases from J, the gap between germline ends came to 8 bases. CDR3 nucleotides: TGTGCCAGCAGTCTAGCGACCACCGGGGAGCTGTTTTTT. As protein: CASSLATTGELFF.

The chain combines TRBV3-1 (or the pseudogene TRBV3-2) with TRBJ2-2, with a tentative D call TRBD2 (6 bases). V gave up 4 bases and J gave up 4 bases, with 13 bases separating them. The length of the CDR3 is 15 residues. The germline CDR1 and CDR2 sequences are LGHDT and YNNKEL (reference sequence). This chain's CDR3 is CASSPIGSFTGELFF. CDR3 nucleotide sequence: TGTGCCAGCAGCCCCATCGGGAGTTTCACCGGGGAGCTGTTTTTT.

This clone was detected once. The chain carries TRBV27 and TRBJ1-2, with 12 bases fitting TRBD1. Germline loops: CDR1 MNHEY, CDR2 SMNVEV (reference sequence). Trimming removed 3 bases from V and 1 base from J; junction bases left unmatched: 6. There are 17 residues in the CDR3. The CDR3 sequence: CASSLRDRGLGNYGYTF. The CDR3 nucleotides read TGTGCCAGCAGTTTGCGGGACAGGGGGCTTGGTAACTATGGCTACACCTTC.

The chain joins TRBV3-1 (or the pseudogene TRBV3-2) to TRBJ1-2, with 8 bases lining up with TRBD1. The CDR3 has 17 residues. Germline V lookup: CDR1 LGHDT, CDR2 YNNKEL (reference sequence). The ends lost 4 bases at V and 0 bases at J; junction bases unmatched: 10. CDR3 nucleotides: TGTGCCAGCAGCCGTCTCGGGACAGGACAGCCTAACTATGGCTACACCTTC. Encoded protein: CASSRLGTGQPNYGYTF.

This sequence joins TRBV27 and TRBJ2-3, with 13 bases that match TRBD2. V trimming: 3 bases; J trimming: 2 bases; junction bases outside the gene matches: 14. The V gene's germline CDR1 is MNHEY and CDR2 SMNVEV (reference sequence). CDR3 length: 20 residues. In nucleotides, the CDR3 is TGTGCCAGCAGTTTGAGGGTACTAGCGGGAGGGAGGTCGAACACAGATACGCAGTATTTT. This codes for CASSLRVLAGGRSNTDTQYF.

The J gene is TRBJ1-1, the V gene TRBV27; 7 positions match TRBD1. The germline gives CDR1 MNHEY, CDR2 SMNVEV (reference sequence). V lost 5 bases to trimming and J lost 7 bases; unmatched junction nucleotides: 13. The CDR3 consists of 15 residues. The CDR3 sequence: CASSPEGQQSREAFF. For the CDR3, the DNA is TGTGCCAGCAGTCCAGAGGGACAGCAGAGTCGTGAAGCTTTCTTT.

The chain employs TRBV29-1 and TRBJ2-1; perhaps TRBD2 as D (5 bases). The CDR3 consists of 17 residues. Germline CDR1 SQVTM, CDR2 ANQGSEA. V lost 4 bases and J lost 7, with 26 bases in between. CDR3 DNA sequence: TGCAGCGTTGCCGGCTCGATAGGATCGAGCTGGAGGAATGAGCAGTTCTTC. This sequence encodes CSVAGSIGSSWRNEQFF.

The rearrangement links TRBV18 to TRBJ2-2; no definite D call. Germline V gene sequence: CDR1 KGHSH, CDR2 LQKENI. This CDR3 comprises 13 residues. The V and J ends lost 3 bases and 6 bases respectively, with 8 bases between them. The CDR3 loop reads CASSPTESGELFF. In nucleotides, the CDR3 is TGTGCCAGCTCACCGACTGAATCCGGGGAGCTGTTTTTT.

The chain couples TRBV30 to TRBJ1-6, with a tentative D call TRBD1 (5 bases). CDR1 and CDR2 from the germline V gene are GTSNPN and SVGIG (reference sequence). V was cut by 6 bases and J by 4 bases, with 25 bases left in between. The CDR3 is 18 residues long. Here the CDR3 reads CACPSGSSGAGYNSPLHF. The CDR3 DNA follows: TGTGCCTGTCCGAGTGGGTCCTCAGGCGCAGGGTATAATTCACCCCTCCACTTT.

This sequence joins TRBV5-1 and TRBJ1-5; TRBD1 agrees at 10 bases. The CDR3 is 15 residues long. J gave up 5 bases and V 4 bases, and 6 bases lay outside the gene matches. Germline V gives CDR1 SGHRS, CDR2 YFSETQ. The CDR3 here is CASSVPGTGDQPQHF. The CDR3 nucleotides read TGCGCCAGCAGCGTCCCCGGGACAGGGGATCAGCCCCAGCATTTT.

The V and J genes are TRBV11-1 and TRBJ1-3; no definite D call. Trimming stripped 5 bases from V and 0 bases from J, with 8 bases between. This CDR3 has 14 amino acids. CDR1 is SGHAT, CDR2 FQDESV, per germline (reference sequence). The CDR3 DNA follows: TGTGCCAGCAGCCATCCCCCCTCTGGAAACACCATATATTTT. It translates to CASSHPPSGNTIYF.

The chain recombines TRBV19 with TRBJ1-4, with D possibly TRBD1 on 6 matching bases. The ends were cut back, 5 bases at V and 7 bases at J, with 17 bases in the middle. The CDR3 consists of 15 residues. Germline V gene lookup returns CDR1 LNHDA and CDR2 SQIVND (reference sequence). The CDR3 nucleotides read TGTGCCAGTAGTTCAGGCAGGGGTCGGGGTGAAAAACTGTTTTTT. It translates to CASSSGRGRGEKLFF.

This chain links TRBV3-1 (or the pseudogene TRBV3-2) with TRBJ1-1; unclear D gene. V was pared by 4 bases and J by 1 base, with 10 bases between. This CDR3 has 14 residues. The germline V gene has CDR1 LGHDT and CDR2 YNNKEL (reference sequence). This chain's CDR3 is CASSPRPGNTEAFF. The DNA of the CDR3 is TGTGCCAGCAGCCCCCGCCCAGGGAACACTGAAGCTTTCTTT.